Listed below are T cell receptor beta chains from one sample, sequenced in a study of cytomegalovirus exposure and HLA in healthy donors. TCRdb's copy holds only in-frame clones and misses some; the assay was immunoSEQ multiplex PCR. Of 160,000 or so clones listed, around nine tenths are singletons. The material sequenced was PBMCs. These receptors all come from a woman in her 30s in good health and CMV-seronegative. The CDR3 runs from the conserved cysteine through the conserved F or W. The D gene is left open where the match is weak. Expanded clones get a size class; other rows say once, few or many, or leave the size out.

>TRBJ2-5|TRBV11-2|NA|NA
CASSNSGAYQETQYF
TGTGCCAGCAGCAACTCGGGAGCTTACCAAGAGACCCAGTACTTC
>TRBJ2-1|TRBV4-3|NA|TRBD2
CASSQEGLAGALVQNEQFF
TGCGCCAGCAGCCAAGAGGGACTAGCGGGGGCCCTAGTTCAAAATGAGCAGTTCTTC
>TRBJ2-3|TRBV23-1|NA|TRBD2
CASIRRTSGSFCTDTQYF
TGCGCCAGCATTAGAAGGACTAGCGGGTCTTTTTGCACAGATACGCAGTATTTT
>TRBJ2-2|TRBV7-9|NA|TRBD2
CASSPRGDTGELFF
TGTGCCAGCAGTCCACGGGGGGACACCGGGGAGCTGTTTTTT
>TRBJ2-7|TRBV7-7|once|NA
CASSLSQGYEQYF
TGTGCCAGCAGCTTATCACAGGGATACGAGCAGTACTTC
>TRBJ2-3|TRBV6-5|NA|TRBD2
CASKGLAGRTDTQYF
TGTGCCAGCAAGGGGCTAGCGGGGCGCACAGATACGCAGTATTTT
>TRBJ2-3|TRBV12-5|NA|TRBD2
CASGLRILAGGPRAVTDTQYF
TGTGCTAGTGGTTTGCGTATCTTAGCGGGGGGGCCCAGAGCAGTCACAGATACGCAGTATTTT
>TRBJ2-5|TRBV11-2|NA|NA
CASSLGVSAGQETQYF
TGTGCCAGCAGCTTAGGGGTTTCGGCAGGCCAAGAGACCCAGTACTTC
>TRBJ1-1|TRBV6-5|few|NA
CASRRTANTEAFF
TGTGCCAGCAGACGGACAGCAAACACTGAAGCTTTCTTT
>TRBJ2-5|TRBV4-1|NA|TRBD2
CASSQEPPGGRETQYF
TGCGCCAGCAGCCAAGAACCCCCGGGAGGTAGGGAGACCCAGTACTTC
>TRBJ1-1|TRBV5-1|few|NA
CASSWRGRTNTEAFF
TGCGCCAGCAGCTGGCGGGGACGGACAAACACTGAAGCTTTCTTT
>TRBJ2-1|TRBV10-1|NA|TRBD2
CASSPGTSPSSYNEQFF
TGCGCCAGCAGCCCCGGGACTAGCCCGAGTTCCTACAATGAGCAGTTCTTC
>TRBJ2-7|TRBV6-5|NA|NA
CASSYSNRDYEQYF
TGTGCCAGCAGTTACTCAAACAGGGACTACGAGCAGTACTTC
>TRBJ1-1|TRBV5-1|NA|TRBD1
CASSPGQGLMNTEAFF
TGCGCCAGCAGCCCGGGACAGGGGCTAATGAACACTGAAGCTTTCTTT
>TRBJ1-5|TRBV4-1|NA|NA
CASSPLGDIGGNQPQHF
TGCGCCAGCAGCCCGCTAGGGGATATCGGTGGGAATCAGCCCCAGCATTTT
>TRBJ1-6|TRBV7-2|once|TRBD1
CASSFRGRGGLDNSPLHF
TGTGCCAGCAGCTTCAGGGGGCGCGGGGGTTTGGATAATTCACCCCTCCACTTT
>TRBJ1-6|TRBV4-2|NA|TRBD1
CASSQDRANSPLHF
TGTGCCAGCAGCCAGGACAGGGCTAATTCACCCCTCCACTTT
>TRBJ1-3|TRBV4-2|NA|NA
CASSQEAQGSSGNTIYF
TGTGCCAGCAGCCAAGAAGCCCAGGGGAGTTCTGGAAACACCATATATTTT
>TRBJ2-7|TRBV27|NA|NA
CASSLRRSNTYEQYF
TGTGCCAGCAGTTTACGCCGGTCCAATACCTACGAGCAGTACTTC
>TRBJ2-7|TRBV11-2|NA|NA
CASSLGPPAGSYEQYF
TGTGCCAGCAGCCTTGGACCCCCGGCGGGCTCCTACGAGCAGTACTTC
>TRBJ2-1|TRBV11-2|NA|NA
CASSSRRNSYNEQFF
TGTGCCAGCAGCTCCAGGAGGAACTCCTACAATGAGCAGTTCTTC
>TRBJ2-5|TRBV14|NA|NA
CASDQGGETQYF
TGTGCCAGCGATCAGGGAGGCGAGACCCAGTACTTC
>TRBJ1-6|TRBV6-5|NA|NA
CASTPGGNSPLHF
TGTGCCAGCACCCCGGGGGGTAATTCACCCCTCCACTTT
>TRBJ1-1|TRBV28|NA|TRBD1
CASRDWAGQGYSFTENTEAFF
TGTGCCAGCAGAGACTGGGCGGGACAGGGGTATTCGTTTACGGAGAACACTGAAGCTTTCTTT
>TRBJ2-1|TRBV15|once|TRBD2
CATSVRSGRGDNEQFF
TGTGCCACCAGCGTTCGTAGCGGGAGAGGGGACAATGAGCAGTTCTTC
>TRBJ2-7|TRBV10-1|NA|TRBD1
CASSVGQFYEQYF
TGCGCCAGCAGTGTGGGACAGTTTTACGAGCAGTACTTC
>TRBJ2-5|TRBV5-1|NA|TRBD2
CASSLSGGSYQETQYF
TGCGCCAGCAGCCTTAGCGGGGGGTCGTACCAAGAGACCCAGTACTTC
>TRBJ2-1|TRBV7-3|NA|TRBD2
CATSSGRPGKEQFF
TGTGCCACCAGTAGCGGGAGGCCGGGGAAGGAGCAGTTCTTC
>TRBJ2-3|TRBV11-3|NA|NA
CASSKGTSTDTQYF
TGTGCCAGCAGCAAAGGGACTAGCACAGATACGCAGTATTTT
>TRBJ2-1|TRBV28|NA|TRBD2
CASSLPGRVGFF
TGTGCCAGCAGCCTACCCGGGAGGGTCGGATTCTTC
>TRBJ2-3|TRBV4-1|NA|TRBD1
CASSRPGQGADTQYF
TGCGCCAGCAGCCGACCGGGACAGGGGGCAGATACGCAGTATTTT
>TRBJ1-5|TRBV6-1|NA|TRBD1
CATSTGIGGNQPQHF
TGTGCCACCTCGACAGGGATAGGGGGCAATCAGCCCCAGCATTTT
>TRBJ1-3|TRBV6-5|NA|NA
CASSYSSGAAGNTIYF
TGTGCCAGCAGTTACTCGAGTGGGGCTGCTGGAAACACCATATATTTT
>TRBJ2-3|TRBV7-9|NA|TRBD2
CASSLSLAGGFTDTQYF
TGTGCCAGCAGCTTAAGCTTAGCGGGGGGATTCACAGATACGCAGTATTTT
>TRBJ1-2|TRBV7-9|once|NA
CASSLFPEANYGYTF
TGTGCCAGCAGCTTATTCCCGGAGGCTAACTATGGCTACACCTTC
>TRBJ1-3|TRBV5-1|NA|TRBD1
CASSLGDRGPISGNTIYF
TGCGCCAGCAGCTTGGGGGACAGGGGGCCTATCTCTGGAAACACCATATATTTT
>TRBJ2-5|TRBV6-1|NA|TRBD2
CASSDLGREETQYF
TGTGCCAGCAGTGACCTTGGGAGGGAAGAGACCCAGTACTTC
>TRBJ2-7|TRBV7-9|NA|NA
CASSLGTHRDSSYEQYF
TGTGCCAGCAGCTTAGGTACTCATCGGGATAGTAGCTACGAGCAGTACTTC
>TRBJ2-1|TRBV29-1|NA|NA
CSVSQIVGGNEQFF
TGCAGCGTTTCCCAAATAGTGGGGGGCAATGAGCAGTTCTTC
>TRBJ2-1|TRBV6-5|NA|TRBD2
CASSYGSGGNEQFF
TGTGCCAGCAGTTATGGATCGGGGGGCAATGAGCAGTTCTTC
>TRBJ2-6|TRBV15|NA|TRBD1
CATSRDRGRGRYGANVLTF
TGTGCCACCAGCAGAGATCGCGGCAGGGGGCGGTATGGGGCCAACGTCCTGACTTTC
>TRBJ2-7|TRBV29-1|NA|NA
CSAQGRDNEQYF
TGCAGCGCCCAGGGCAGGGACAACGAGCAGTACTTC
>TRBJ1-1|TRBV6-5|NA|TRBD1
CASSVTGSEAFF
TGTGCCAGCAGCGTGACAGGGAGTGAAGCTTTCTTT
>TRBJ1-5|TRBV19|NA|NA
CASSIEGWSNQPQHF
TGTGCCAGTAGTATAGAGGGCTGGAGCAATCAGCCCCAGCATTTT
>TRBJ1-2|TRBV25-1|NA|NA
CASSELTGGYTF
TGTGCCAGCAGTGAATTAACTGGTGGCTACACCTTC
>TRBJ2-7|TRBV15|NA|TRBD1
CATSIGDRGGNEQYF
TGTGCCACCAGCATCGGCGACAGGGGGGGGAACGAGCAGTACTTC
>TRBJ2-7|TRBV5-1|once|NA
CASSRDSSDYEQYF
TGCGCCAGCAGTCGGGACTCGTCCGATTACGAGCAGTACTTC
>TRBJ2-1|TRBV6-6|once|NA
CASTGISVGSYNEQFF
TGTGCCAGCACCGGTATCAGCGTCGGGAGTTACAATGAGCAGTTCTTC
>TRBJ1-4|TRBV7-9|NA|NA
CAIVTRAGEKLFF
TGTGCCATAGTCACTCGCGCGGGGGAAAAACTGTTTTTT
>TRBJ2-1|TRBV7-2|NA|NA
CASSPGVTASTYNEQFF
TGTGCCAGCAGCCCAGGCGTGACAGCTTCCACCTACAATGAGCAGTTCTTC
>TRBJ2-2|TRBV5-1|NA|NA
CASSLQRTGELFF
TGCGCCAGCAGCTTACAGAGAACCGGGGAGCTGTTTTTT
>TRBJ2-2|TRBV7-9|NA|NA
CASSLGNRVNTGELFF
TGTGCCAGCAGCTTAGGAAACAGGGTGAACACCGGGGAGCTGTTTTTT
>TRBJ2-1|TRBV9|NA|NA
CASSASLAATSNEQFF
TGTGCCAGCAGCGCCAGCCTAGCAGCCACCTCCAATGAGCAGTTCTTC
>TRBJ1-1|TRBV7-8|NA|TRBD1
CASSKQGARNTEAFF
TGTGCCAGCAGCAAACAGGGGGCGAGGAACACTGAAGCTTTCTTT
>TRBJ2-3|TRBV5-1|NA|NA
CASSLGTSTDTQYF
TGCGCCAGCAGCTTGGGGACTAGCACAGATACGCAGTATTTT
>TRBJ1-2|TRBV7-2|NA|NA
CASSSGYGYTF
TGTGCCAGCAGCTCCGGCTATGGCTACACCTTC
>TRBJ1-1|TRBV11-2|NA|NA
CASSLDGAGNTEAFF
TGTGCCAGCAGCTTGGATGGGGCAGGGAACACTGAAGCTTTCTTT
>TRBJ2-2|TRBV2|NA|TRBD1
CASSGQGAPRGELFF
TGTGCCAGCAGTGGGCAGGGGGCACCCCGGGGGGAGCTGTTTTTT